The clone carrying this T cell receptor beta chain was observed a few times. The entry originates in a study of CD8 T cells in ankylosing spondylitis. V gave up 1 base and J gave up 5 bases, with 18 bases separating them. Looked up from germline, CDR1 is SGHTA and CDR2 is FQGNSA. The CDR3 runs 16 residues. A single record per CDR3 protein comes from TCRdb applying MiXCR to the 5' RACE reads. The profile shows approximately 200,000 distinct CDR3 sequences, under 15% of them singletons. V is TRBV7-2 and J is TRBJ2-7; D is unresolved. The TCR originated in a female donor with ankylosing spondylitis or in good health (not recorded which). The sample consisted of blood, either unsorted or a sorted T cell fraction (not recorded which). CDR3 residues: CASSLGSRPYRDEQYF. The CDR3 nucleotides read TGTGCCAGCAGCTTAGGATCCCGACCCTATCGAGACGAGCAGTACTTC.